Listed below are T cell receptor beta chains from one sample, sequenced in a study of vaccination effects on CD4 cells after COVID-19. Using immunoSEQ multiplex PCR, the repertoire was profiled, and TCRdb retains in-frame clones only, with some absent. The data contain around 20,000 clones, 70% to 80% of them seen just once; the ten biggest clones take up 35% to 45%. No antigen has been identified for these receptors. Sequenced here: CD4+ T cells from PBMCs cultured with a peptide pool, sampled before COVID-19 vaccination. Receptor source: a human donor who had a prior SARS-CoV-2 infection. Each CDR3 is given with its conserved first and last residue. The order of the fields is D gene, V gene, J gene, clone size, CDR3 protein, CDR3 DNA. A D gene is named only where the DNA matches it firmly. Size values are once, few and many counts, or a class for expanded clones, and some rows have none.

.,TRBV30,TRBJ1-2,.,CAESRRELPSHGYTF,TGTGCTGAAAGCCGCCGGGAATTGCCAAGCCATGGCTACACCTTC
TRBD1,TRBV4-1,TRBJ1-1,few,CASSQTTGGNTEAFF,TGCGCCAGCAGCCAAACGACAGGGGGAAACACTGAAGCTTTCTTT
.,TRBV4-2,TRBJ1-3,.,CASSQEVAGNTIYF,TGTGCCAGCAGCCAAGAGGTGGCAGGAAACACCATATATTTT
.,TRBV18,TRBJ2-1,.,CASSKTGRETLQFF,TGTGCCAGCTCTAAAACGGGAAGGGAAACGTTGCAGTTCTTC
.,TRBV6-2/TRBV6-3,TRBJ1-5,.,CASSYGGNQPQHF,TGTGCCAGCAGTTACGGGGGGAATCAGCCCCAGCATTTT
.,TRBV5-1,TRBJ2-5,.,CASSRFAGPQETQYF,TGCGCCAGCAGCCGATTCGCGGGGCCACAAGAGACCCAGTACTTC
TRBD1,TRBV6-4,TRBJ1-6,.,CASSDTTGGDRLNSPLHF,TGTGCCAGCAGTGACACGACAGGGGGCGACCGTTTGAATTCACCCCTCCACTTT
.,TRBV6-5,TRBJ1-1,.,CASSFEIMNTEAFF,TGTGCCAGCAGTTTCGAGATCATGAACACTGAAGCTTTCTTT
.,TRBV6-5,TRBJ2-3,.,CASSSDGTDTQYF,TGTGCCAGCAGTTCCGACGGCACAGATACGCAGTATTTT
.,TRBV14,TRBJ2-4,.,CASSQGEGWAKNIQYF,TGTGCCAGCAGCCAAGGAGAGGGCTGGGCCAAAAACATTCAGTACTTC
TRBD2,TRBV7-2,TRBJ2-7,few,CASGERGGLEQYF,TGTGCCAGCGGGGAGCGGGGGGGTCTCGAGCAGTACTTC
.,TRBV9,TRBJ2-5,.,CASSVEGWNQETQYF,TGTGCCAGCAGCGTAGAAGGGTGGAACCAAGAGACCCAGTACTTC
.,TRBV15,TRBJ1-2,once,CATSRGRRQKNGYTF,TGTGCCACCAGCAGAGGCAGGAGACAGAAAAACGGCTACACCTTC
TRBD1,TRBV11-3,TRBJ2-1,.,CASSLEGTGVNNEQFF,TGTGCCAGCAGCTTAGAAGGGACAGGGGTGAACAATGAGCAGTTCTTC
TRBD1,TRBV5-8,TRBJ1-2,.,CATERTGWGYTF,TGTGCCACGGAACGGACAGGCTGGGGCTACACCTTC